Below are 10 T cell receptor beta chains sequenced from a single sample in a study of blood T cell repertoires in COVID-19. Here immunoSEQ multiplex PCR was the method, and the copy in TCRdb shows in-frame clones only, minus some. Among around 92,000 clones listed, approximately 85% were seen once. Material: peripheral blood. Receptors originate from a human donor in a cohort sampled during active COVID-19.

CDR3 coding DNA: TGTGCCAGCAGCTTCCCAGGAACAGATACGCAGTATTTT. Encoded protein: CASSFPGTDTQYF. The J gene is TRBJ2-3, the V gene TRBV5-5; D is uncertain. Trimming removed 2 bases at V and 3 bases at J, with 7 bases between. CDR1 is SGHKS and CDR2 is YYEKEE in the germline V gene (reference sequence). The CDR3 length is 13 residues.

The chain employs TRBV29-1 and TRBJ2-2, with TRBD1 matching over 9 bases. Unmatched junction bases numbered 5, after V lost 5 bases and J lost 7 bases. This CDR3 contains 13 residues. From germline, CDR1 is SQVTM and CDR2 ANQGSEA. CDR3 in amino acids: CSVRRTGDGELFF. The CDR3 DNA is TGCAGCGTTCGCCGGACAGGGGACGGGGAGCTGTTTTTT.

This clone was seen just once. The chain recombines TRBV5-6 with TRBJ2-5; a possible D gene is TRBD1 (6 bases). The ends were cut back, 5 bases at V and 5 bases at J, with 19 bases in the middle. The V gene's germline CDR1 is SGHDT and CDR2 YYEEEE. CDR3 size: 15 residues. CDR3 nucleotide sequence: TGTGCCAGCAGTCTCCTCCTGGGGGCCTGGGAGACCCAGTACTTC. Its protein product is CASSLLLGAWETQYF.

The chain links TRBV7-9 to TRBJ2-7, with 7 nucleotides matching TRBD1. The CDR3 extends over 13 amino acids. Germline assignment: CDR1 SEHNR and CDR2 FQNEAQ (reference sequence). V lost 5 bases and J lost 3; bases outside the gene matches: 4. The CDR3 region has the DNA TGTGCCAGCAGCCGGGACAGCTACTACGAGCAGTACTTC. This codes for CASSRDSYYEQYF.

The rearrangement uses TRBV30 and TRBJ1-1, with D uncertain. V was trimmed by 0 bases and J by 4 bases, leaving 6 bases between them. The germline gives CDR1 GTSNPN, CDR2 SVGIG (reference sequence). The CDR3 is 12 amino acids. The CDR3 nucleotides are TGTGCCTGGAGTGTGGGAGGCACTGAAGCTTTCTTT. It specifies CAWSVGGTEAFF.

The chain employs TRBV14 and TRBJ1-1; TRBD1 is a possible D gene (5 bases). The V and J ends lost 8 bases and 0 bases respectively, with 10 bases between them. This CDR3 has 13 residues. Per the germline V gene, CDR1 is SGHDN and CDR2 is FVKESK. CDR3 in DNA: TGTGCCAGCCGGGGGGGATTGAACACTGAAGCTTTCTTT. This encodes CASRGGLNTEAFF. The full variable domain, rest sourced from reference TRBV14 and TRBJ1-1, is EAGVTQFPSHSVIEKGQTVTLRCDPISGHDNLYWYRRVMGKEIKFLLHFVKESKQDESGMPNNRFLAERTGGTYSTLKVQPAELEDSGVYFCASRGGLNTEAFFGQGTRLTVV.

The CDR3 DNA sequence: TGTGCCAGCAGTTTAGCTAGCGGGCCCTACAATGAGCAGTTCTTC. The encoded protein is CASSLASGPYNEQFF. The chain employs TRBV28 and TRBJ2-1; 8 nucleotides match TRBD2. The germline V gene encodes CDR1 MDHEN and CDR2 SYDVKM. Trimming took 2 bases from V and 2 from J; bases not matched to a gene: 2. CDR3 length equals 15 residues.

Here the CDR3 DNA reads TGTGCCAGCAGTCGCTTTAGAGATTCACCCCTCCACTTT. It is translated as CASSRFRDSPLHF. This chain connects TRBV6-5 to TRBJ1-6; D is unclear. Looked up from germline, CDR1 is MNHEY and CDR2 is SVGAGI. With 5 bases removed from V and 8 bases from J, the gap between germline ends came to 10 bases. This CDR3 is 13 amino acids long.

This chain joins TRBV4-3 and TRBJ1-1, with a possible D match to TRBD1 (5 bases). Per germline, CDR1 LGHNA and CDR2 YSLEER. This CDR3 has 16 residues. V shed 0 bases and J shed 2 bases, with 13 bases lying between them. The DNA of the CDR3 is TGCGCCAGCAGCCAAGAGGGGGGAAGGGTCAACACTGAAGCTTTCTTT. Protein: CASSQEGGRVNTEAFF.

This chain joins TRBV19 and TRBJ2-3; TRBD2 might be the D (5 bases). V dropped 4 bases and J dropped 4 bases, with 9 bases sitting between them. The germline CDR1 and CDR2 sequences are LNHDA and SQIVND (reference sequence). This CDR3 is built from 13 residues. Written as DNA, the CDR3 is TGTGCCAGTAGTAGAGGGCACCCAGATACGCAGTATTTT. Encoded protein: CASSRGHPDTQYF.